A selection of T cell receptor beta chains follows, all from one sample in a study of OX40 agonist ivuxolimab in advanced cancers. Assay: immunoSEQ multiplex PCR; the TCRdb copy retains only in-frame clones and omits some. The table has around 26,000 clones, about 90% seen once. Sample: CD4+ or CD8+ T cells sorted from blood, taken in a trial of the OX40 agonist ivuxolimab. The receptors originated from an adult with an advanced solid tumor such as melanoma, head and neck, liver or kidney cancer. Both conserved end residues are part of each CDR3. Fields, in order: clone size, J gene, V gene, D gene, CDR3 DNA, CDR3 protein. The D gene is left open where the match is weak. Some rows have no size entry. The others give once, few or many, or a class for an expanded clone.

abundance: once; j_gene: TRBJ2-1; v_gene: TRBV27; d_gene: .; CDR3nt: TGTGCCAGCAGTTTAGGGACTCCGTACAATGAGCAGTTCTTC; CDR3aa: CASSLGTPYNEQFF
abundance: .; j_gene: TRBJ1-2; v_gene: TRBV20-1; d_gene: .; CDR3nt: TGCAGTGCTAGAGATCTGCACGGCTACACCTTC; CDR3aa: CSARDLHGYTF
abundance: .; j_gene: TRBJ1-1; v_gene: TRBV6-5; d_gene: .; CDR3nt: TGTGCCAGCAGTTACGGCCAGAACACTGAAGCTTTCTTT; CDR3aa: CASSYGQNTEAFF
abundance: once; j_gene: TRBJ2-7; v_gene: TRBV27; d_gene: TRBD1; CDR3nt: TGTGCCAGCAGTGACAGGGGTCCCTACGAGCAGTACTTC; CDR3aa: CASSDRGPYEQYF
abundance: .; j_gene: TRBJ2-1; v_gene: TRBV6-6; d_gene: .; CDR3nt: TGTGCCAGTAAGGGGGAGGCTGAGCAGTTCTTC; CDR3aa: CASKGEAEQFF
abundance: .; j_gene: TRBJ2-1; v_gene: TRBV12-2; d_gene: .; CDR3nt: TGTGCAAGTCGCTTAGGCTATGAGCAGTTCTTC; CDR3aa: CASRLGYEQFF
abundance: once; j_gene: TRBJ1-1; v_gene: TRBV9; d_gene: .; CDR3nt: TGTGCCAGCAGCGCATACACCGCGGACACTGAAGCTTTCTTT; CDR3aa: CASSAYTADTEAFF
abundance: .; j_gene: TRBJ2-1; v_gene: TRBV4-1; d_gene: TRBD2; CDR3nt: TGCGCCAGCAGCGCGACTAGCGGGGGGTACAATGAGCAGTTCTTC; CDR3aa: CASSATSGGYNEQFF
abundance: .; j_gene: TRBJ1-2; v_gene: TRBV21-1; d_gene: .; CDR3nt: TGTGCCAGCAGCCTTCGGGCGTCTTGGACCTTC; CDR3aa: CASSLRASWTF
abundance: .; j_gene: TRBJ2-5; v_gene: TRBV15; d_gene: .; CDR3nt: TGTGCCACCAGCAGCCTTCTACAGGGAAGGGAGACCCAGTACTTC; CDR3aa: CATSSLLQGRETQYF
abundance: .; j_gene: TRBJ1-3; v_gene: TRBV5-5; d_gene: .; CDR3nt: TGTGCCAGCAGCCCCCTGGGGCTCTCTGGAAACACCATATATTTT; CDR3aa: CASSPLGLSGNTIYF
abundance: .; j_gene: TRBJ2-3; v_gene: TRBV27; d_gene: .; CDR3nt: TGTGCCAGCAGTTTAGGGCAGGATACGCAGTATTTT; CDR3aa: CASSLGQDTQYF
abundance: .; j_gene: TRBJ2-1; v_gene: TRBV7-3; d_gene: .; CDR3nt: TGTGCCAGCAGCATTATTAGCGGGGACAGCAATGAGCAGTTCTTC; CDR3aa: CASSIISGDSNEQFF
abundance: few; j_gene: TRBJ1-2; v_gene: TRBV14; d_gene: .; CDR3nt: TGTGCCAGCAGCCCCGGATCTAACTATGGCTACACCTTC; CDR3aa: CASSPGSNYGYTF
abundance: .; j_gene: TRBJ1-1; v_gene: TRBV5-6; d_gene: TRBD1; CDR3nt: TGTGCCAGCAGCGGAGGACAGGGGGCGGGCGCTTTCTTT; CDR3aa: CASSGGQGAGAFF
abundance: .; j_gene: TRBJ2-7; v_gene: TRBV4-1; d_gene: TRBD1; CDR3nt: TGCGCCAGCAGCCCCAGACAGGGAGCCTACGAGCAGTACTTC; CDR3aa: CASSPRQGAYEQYF
abundance: .; j_gene: TRBJ2-5; v_gene: TRBV9; d_gene: .; CDR3nt: TGTGCCAGTGCGGGGATTATCGGGGAGACCCAGTACTTC; CDR3aa: CASAGIIGETQYF
abundance: .; j_gene: TRBJ2-7; v_gene: TRBV11-1; d_gene: TRBD1; CDR3nt: TGTGCCAGCAGCCCCGGGACAGTCGACGAGCAGTACTTC; CDR3aa: CASSPGTVDEQYF
abundance: .; j_gene: TRBJ1-2; v_gene: TRBV7-9; d_gene: .; CDR3nt: TGTGCCAGCAGCTTATCCTTTGGAACTAACTATGGCTACACCTTC; CDR3aa: CASSLSFGTNYGYTF